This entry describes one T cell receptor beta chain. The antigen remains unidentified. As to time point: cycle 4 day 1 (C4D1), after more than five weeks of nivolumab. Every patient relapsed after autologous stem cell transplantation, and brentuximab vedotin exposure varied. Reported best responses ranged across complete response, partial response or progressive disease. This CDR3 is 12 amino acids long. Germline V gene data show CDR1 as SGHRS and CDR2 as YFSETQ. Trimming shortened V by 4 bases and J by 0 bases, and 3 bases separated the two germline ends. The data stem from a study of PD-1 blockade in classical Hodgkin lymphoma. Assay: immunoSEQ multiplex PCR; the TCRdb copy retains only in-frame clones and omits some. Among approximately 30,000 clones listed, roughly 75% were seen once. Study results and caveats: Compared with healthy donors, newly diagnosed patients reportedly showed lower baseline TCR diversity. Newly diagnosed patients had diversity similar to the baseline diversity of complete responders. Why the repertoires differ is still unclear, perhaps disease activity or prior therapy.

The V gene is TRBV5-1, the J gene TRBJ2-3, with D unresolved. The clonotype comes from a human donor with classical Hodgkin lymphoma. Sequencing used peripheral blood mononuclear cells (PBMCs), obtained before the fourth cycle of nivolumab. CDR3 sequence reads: CASSISTDTQYF. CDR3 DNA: TGCGCCAGCAGCATAAGCACAGATACGCAGTATTTT. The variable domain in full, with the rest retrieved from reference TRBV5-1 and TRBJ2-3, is KAGVTQTPRYLIKTRGQQVTLSCSPISGHRSVSWYQQTPGQGLQFLFEYFSETQRNKGNFPGRFSGRQFSNSRSEMNVSTLELGDSALYLCASSISTDTQYFGPGTRLTVL.